Here is one T cell receptor (beta chain) with its context. This record comes from a study of blood T cell repertoires in COVID-19. Across the whole study: Acute-phase and convalescent COVID-19 samples originated in the United States, Italy and Spain. T cells, B-cell-depleted T cells, or PBMCs supplied cDNA or gDNA.

Per the authors' pipeline: Reference gene primer amplification yielded estimated nucleated cell counts. TCRdb keeps only in-frame clones here, not all; method: immunoSEQ multiplex PCR. V and J calls and clone size come straight from that table; D and trimming were deduced from the DNA. The sample lists 130,000 to 150,000 clones, 70% to 90% occurring once. Trimming removed 4 bases from V and 3 bases from J; junction bases left unmatched: 2. This CDR3 spans 14 amino acids. The germline V gene encodes CDR1 LNHDA and CDR2 SQIVND (reference sequence). In assigning cohorts, the study relied on participant-reported clinical history.

The sequence derives from a woman in her twenties or thirties with acute COVID-19. The chain carries TRBV19 and TRBJ1-1, with TRBD1 identical over 10 bases. The sequencing sample was made of PBMCs or T cells enriched from blood (not recorded which). This CDR3 reads CASSKDRGDTEAFF. CDR3 DNA sequence: TGTGCCAGTAGTAAGGACAGGGGGGACACTGAAGCTTTCTTT.